These 9 T cell receptor beta chains came from one sample sequenced in a study of blood T cells in healthy people across ages. It was with a sample-barcoded 5' primer and a J-beta primer mix that a second PCR of roughly 6 to 11 cycles was run. TCRdb analysed the 5' RACE reads with MiXCR anew, one entry per CDR3 protein. The sample has fewer than 2 million distinct CDR3 sequences, more than 35% seen once. Material: blood. Receptors were obtained from a human donor in good health.

The J gene is TRBJ2-3, the V gene TRBV12-3 or TRBV12-4; TRBD1 matches 8 bases. V lost 0 bases and J lost 4; bases outside the gene matches: 6. The CDR3 extends over 16 amino acids. The CDR3 DNA follows: TGTGCCAGCAGTTTAGCTGCCGGACAGGGCCCAGATACGCAGTATTTT. This codes for CASSLAAGQGPDTQYF.

The V call is TRBV15, the J call TRBJ1-2, with 10 bases identical to TRBD1. V was pared by 1 base and J by 9 bases, with 5 bases of the junction left unmatched. Germline-derived CDR1 and CDR2 are LNHNV and YYDKDF (reference sequence). The CDR3 is 14 residues long. This CDR3 reads CATSRGGQGGSYTF. The CDR3 nucleotides are TGTGCCACCAGCAGAGGAGGACAGGGGGGGAGCTACACCTTC.

The gene calls are TRBV9 and TRBJ2-5; 10 nucleotides line up with TRBD2. CDR3 length equals 16 residues. Trimming removed 3 bases from V and 2 bases from J; junction bases left unmatched: 7. Germline CDR1 and CDR2: SGDLS and YYNGEE. CDR3 in amino acids: CASSGDSGGLQETQYF. CDR3 in DNA: TGTGCCAGCAGCGGCGATAGCGGGGGGCTACAAGAGACCCAGTACTTC.

Remarks on this clonotype: This sequence may be a read error, since a much larger clone differs from it by one base. The chain uses TRBV7-9 and TRBJ2-1; D is unclear. The J call is uncertain, as TRBJ2-7 better fits the DNA end. The V gene's germline CDR1 is SEHNR and CDR2 FQNEAQ (reference sequence). This CDR3 has 16 amino acids. The CDR3 DNA is TGTGCCAGCAGCTTAAGTAGGTATGCCTCCTACAATGAGCAGTACTTC. It is translated as CASSLSRYASYNEQYF.

The gene calls are TRBV4-1 and TRBJ2-7, with D perhaps assigned TRBD1 or TRBD2 (6 bases each). The ends were cut back, 4 bases at V and 2 bases at J, with 15 bases in the middle. Looked up from germline, CDR1 is MGHRA and CDR2 is YSYEKL. The CDR3 runs 15 residues. This CDR3 is CASSPALGGPYEQYF. The CDR3, as DNA: TGCGCCAGCAGCCCCGCTTTGGGGGGCCCCTACGAGCAGTACTTC.

In this sample, this clonotype turned up a few times. The rearrangement uses TRBV20-1 and TRBJ2-1; possible D gene TRBD2, 6 bases. The CDR3 runs 15 residues. Trimming left V 3 bases short and J 2 bases short, with 14 bases between. In germline, CDR1 is DFQATT, CDR2 SNEGSKA (reference sequence). This CDR3 reads CSASRHGGAYNEQFF. In nucleotides, the CDR3 is TGCAGTGCTAGTAGACATGGCGGGGCCTACAATGAGCAGTTCTTC.

This chain connects TRBV6-1 to TRBJ2-7; D is uncertain. The ends were cut back, 4 bases at V and 2 bases at J, with 12 bases in the middle. The CDR3 is 14 amino acids. From germline, CDR1 is MNHNS and CDR2 SASEGT. The CDR3 nucleotides are TGTGCCAGCAGTGGTTCAATTTCAGCCTACGAGCAGTACTTC. This codes for CASSGSISAYEQYF.

This chain joins TRBV7-2 and TRBJ2-7; D gene uncertain. Germline lookup yields CDR1 SGHTA and CDR2 FQGNSA. V lost 3 bases to trimming and J lost 5 bases, with 11 bases between them. The CDR3 loop spans 13 amino acids. CDR3 coding DNA: TGTGCCAGCAGCTTTAGGTATAGGGACGAGCAGTACTTC. Protein: CASSFRYRDEQYF.

This clonotype was detected only once. This chain connects TRBV20-1 to TRBJ2-7; D might be TRBD1 (6 bases). Germline V gives CDR1 DFQATT, CDR2 SNEGSKA (reference sequence). The V gene lost 2 bases and the J gene lost 3 bases, with 17 bases spanning the gap. The CDR3 is 15 amino acids. The DNA for the CDR3 is TGCAGTGCTAGACCAAGGACAGCCCTATTCTACGAGCAGTACTTC. The encoded protein is CSARPRTALFYEQYF.